This T cell receptor (beta chain) was documented in a study of shared clonotypes between healthy human individuals. Across the study: Per-donor plates numbered three CD4 naive, three CD4 memory, two CD8 naive and one CD8 memory. General observations from the study: Between a few donors, naive CD4 clonotypes were shared at a level of approximately 5%. Represented diversity (both genetic and exposure-history) was limited by the small number of donors.

Comments on this clone: Its antigen is not known.

Trimming pared 0 bases from V and 3 bases from J, leaving 9 bases between. Per the germline V gene, CDR1 is SGDLS and CDR2 is YYNGEE. The CDR3 extends over 14 amino acids. Naive CD8 cells, CD45RO-negative and positively selected for CCR7, excluded terminally differentiated effector memory CD45RA+ cells. Generated by immunoSEQ multiplex PCR, the TCRdb table keeps only in-frame clones and is missing some. The table records roughly 2 million clones, about 95% of them present only once. What was sequenced was naive CD8+ T cells sorted from blood. The TCR originated in a young man in good health. V gene TRBV9 combines with J gene TRBJ1-2; D is undetermined. The DNA of the CDR3 is TGTGCCAGCAGCGTAGCTGTAACAGACTATGGCTACACCTTC. Protein: CASSVAVTDYGYTF.